The clone carrying this T cell receptor (beta chain) was counted between two and nine times. Antigen specificity is unknown. V shed 2 bases and J 0 bases; nucleotides not matched to a gene: 16. Germline V lookup: CDR1 LNHDA, CDR2 SQIVND (reference sequence). The CDR3 spans 21 residues. The data originate from a study of T cells in Graves' hyperthyroidism and ophthalmopathy. Findings and limits, study-wide: Blood also carried most thyroid clonotypes expanded above 0.001. Ophthalmopathy was told apart from stable hyperthyroidism by a 13 V-J model.

The source material, RNA transcripts, was used to amplify TCR beta CDR3 regions. The HTBI set primed first-round TCR CDR3 RT-PCR. TCRdb re-called the multiplex PCR reads through MiXCR, storing one row per CDR3 protein. The table records a few hundred thousand distinct CDR3 sequences, roughly 18% of them present only once. Ophthalmopathy in the patients scored at least 3 on Clinical Activity Score and at least 4 on NOSPECS grade, lasting under 3 months. Clinicians diagnosed patients from clinical symptoms, serum thyroxine and TRAb, thyroid ultrasound and orbital computed tomography. The chain combines TRBV19 with TRBJ2-2; 9 nucleotides align to TRBD1. The clonotype originates from a man aged 18 to 30 with Graves' ophthalmopathy. Source material: blood. For the CDR3, the DNA is TGTGCCAGTAGTATATACGGATACCGGGACAGGGCAATTACGAACACCGGGGAGCTGTTTTTT. It codes for CASSIYGYRDRAITNTGELFF.